This T cell receptor (beta chain) was captured by sequencing in a study of T cell responses to AZD1222 COVID-19 vaccine. Clones were read by immunoSEQ multiplex PCR, and TCRdb kept only the in-frame ones, dropping some. Here the sample spans about 79,000 clones, about 89% being singletons. CDR1 SNHLY and CDR2 FYNNEI come from the germline V gene. After removal of 6 bases from V and 6 bases from J, the junction contained 12 bases not matched to a gene. CDR3 length equals 16 residues. With regard to this clone: As yet, its antigen is unknown.

General study findings and limits: Two AZD1222 administrations were followed by greater Spike-specific TCR breadth and depth. Seropositivity was recorded at baseline in only a handful of AZD1222 recipients.

This TCR was recovered from an adult who received the AZD1222 COVID-19 vaccine. Sequencing was performed on peripheral blood, taken 28 days after the second AZD1222 dose. J is TRBJ2-2 and V is TRBV2, with 8 bases lining up with TRBD2. DNA of the CDR3: TGTGCCAGCAGGGAGGGCCTAGCGGGCGGGGCCGGGGAGCTGTTTTTT. This encodes CASREGLAGGAGELFF.